This T cell receptor beta chain was obtained from a study of T cells after yellow fever vaccination. UMIs and a universal primer site were added when TCR cDNA was made by 5'RACE template switching. TCRdb used MiXCR to reprocess the 5' RACE reads, holding one entry per CDR3 protein. The table has about 310,000 distinct CDR3 sequences, more than 3% seen once. This clonotype came up many times. Antigen unknown. Whole-study findings and limits: CD4 and CD8 compartments shared a small share of clonotypes.

The sequence was obtained from a man between 18 and 29 years old who received the YFV17D yellow fever vaccine. The source material was PBMCs, sampled on the day of the yellow fever booster vaccination.

CDR3 residues: CASSQGGAVISHTF. CDR3 DNA sequence: TGCGCCAGCAGCCAAGGAGGGGCCGTTATCTCCCACACCTTC. The chain combines TRBV4-3 with TRBJ1-2; a weak D match, TRBD1 (5 bases). Trimming left V 1 base short and J 12 bases short, with 18 bases between. The CDR3 is 14 amino acids. In germline, CDR1 is LGHNA, CDR2 YSLEER.